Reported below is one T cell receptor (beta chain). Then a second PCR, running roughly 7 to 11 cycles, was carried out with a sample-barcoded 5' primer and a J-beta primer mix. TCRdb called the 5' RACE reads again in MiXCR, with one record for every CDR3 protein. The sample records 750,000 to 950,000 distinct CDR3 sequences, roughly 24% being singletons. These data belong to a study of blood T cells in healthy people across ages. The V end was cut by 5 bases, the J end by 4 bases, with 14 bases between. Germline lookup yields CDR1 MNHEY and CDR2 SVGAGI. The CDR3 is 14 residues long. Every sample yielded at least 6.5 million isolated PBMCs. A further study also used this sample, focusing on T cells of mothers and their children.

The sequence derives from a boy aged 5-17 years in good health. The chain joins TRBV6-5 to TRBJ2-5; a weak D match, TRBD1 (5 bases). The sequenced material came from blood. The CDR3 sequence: CASSPSTELETQYF. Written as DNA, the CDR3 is TGTGCCAGCAGTCCTTCGACAGAATTAGAGACCCAGTACTTC.